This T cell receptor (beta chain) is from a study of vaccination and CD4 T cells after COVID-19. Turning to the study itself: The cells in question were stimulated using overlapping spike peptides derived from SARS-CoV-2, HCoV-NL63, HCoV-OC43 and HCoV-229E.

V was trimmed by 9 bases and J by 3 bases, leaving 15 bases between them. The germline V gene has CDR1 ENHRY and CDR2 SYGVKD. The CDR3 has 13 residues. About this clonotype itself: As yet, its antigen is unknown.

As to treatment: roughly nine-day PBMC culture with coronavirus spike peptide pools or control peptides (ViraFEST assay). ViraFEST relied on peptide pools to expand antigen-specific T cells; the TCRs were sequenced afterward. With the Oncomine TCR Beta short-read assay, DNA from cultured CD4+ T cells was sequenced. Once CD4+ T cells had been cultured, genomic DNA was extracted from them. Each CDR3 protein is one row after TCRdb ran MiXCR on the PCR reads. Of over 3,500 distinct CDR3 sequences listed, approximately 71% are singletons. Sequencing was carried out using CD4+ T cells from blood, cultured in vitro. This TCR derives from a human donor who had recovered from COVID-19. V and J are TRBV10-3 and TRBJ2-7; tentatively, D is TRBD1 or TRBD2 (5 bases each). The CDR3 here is CAIDSGADYEQYF. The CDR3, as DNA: TGTGCCATAGACTCCGGGGCCGACTACGAGCAGTACTTC.